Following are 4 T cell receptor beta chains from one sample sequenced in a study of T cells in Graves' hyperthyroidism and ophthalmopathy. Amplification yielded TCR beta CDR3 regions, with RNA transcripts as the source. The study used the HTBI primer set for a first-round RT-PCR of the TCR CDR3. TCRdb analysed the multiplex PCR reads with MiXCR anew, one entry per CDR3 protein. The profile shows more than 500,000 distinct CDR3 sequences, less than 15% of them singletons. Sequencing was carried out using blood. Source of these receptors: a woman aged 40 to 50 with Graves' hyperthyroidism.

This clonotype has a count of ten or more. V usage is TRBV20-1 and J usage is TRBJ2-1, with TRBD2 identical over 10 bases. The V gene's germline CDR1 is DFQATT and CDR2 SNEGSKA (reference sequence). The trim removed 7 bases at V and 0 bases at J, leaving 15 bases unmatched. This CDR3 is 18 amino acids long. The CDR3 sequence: CSVRRIAGGRSSYNEQFF. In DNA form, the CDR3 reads TGCAGTGTTCGACGAATAGCGGGAGGTCGATCCTCCTACAATGAGCAGTTCTTC.

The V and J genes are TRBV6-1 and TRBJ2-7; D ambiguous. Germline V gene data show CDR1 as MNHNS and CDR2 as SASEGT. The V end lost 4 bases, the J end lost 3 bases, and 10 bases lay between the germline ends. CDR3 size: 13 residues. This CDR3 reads CASSVYLIYEQYF. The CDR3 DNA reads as TGTGCCAGCAGTGTTTACCTAATCTACGAGCAGTACTTC.

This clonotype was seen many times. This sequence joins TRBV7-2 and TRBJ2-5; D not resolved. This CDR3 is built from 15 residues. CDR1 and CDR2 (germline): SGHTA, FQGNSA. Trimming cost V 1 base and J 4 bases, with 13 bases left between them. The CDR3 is CASSLDYRTGETQYF. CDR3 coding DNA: TGTGCCAGCAGCTTAGATTACCGTACCGGAGAGACCCAGTACTTC.

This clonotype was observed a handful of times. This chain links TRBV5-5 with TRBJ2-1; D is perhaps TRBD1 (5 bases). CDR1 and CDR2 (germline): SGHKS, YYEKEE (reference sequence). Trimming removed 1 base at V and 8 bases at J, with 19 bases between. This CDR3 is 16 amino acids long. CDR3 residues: CASSLSPRVTRDEQFF. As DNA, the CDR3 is TGTGCCAGCAGCTTGAGCCCCAGGGTGACTCGGGATGAGCAGTTCTTC.